These 10 T cell receptor beta chains share one sample of origin, sequenced in a study of PD-L1 blockade in urothelial cancer. Some clones are missing from TCRdb's copy, which holds only in-frame ones; the method was immunoSEQ multiplex PCR. The data contain around 100,000 clones, 70% to 90% of them singletons. The sequences come from PBMCs, collected around atezolizumab (anti-PD-L1) treatment. The receptors stem from a man in his fifties or sixties with urothelial cancer.

This sequence joins TRBV2 and TRBJ1-5; TRBD1 aligns across 9 bases. The V and J ends lost 8 bases and 5 bases, in that order; junction bases with no gene match: 7. Germline V gene lookup returns CDR1 SNHLY and CDR2 FYNNEI. The CDR3 has 14 residues. CDR3 region: CASGGQGVYQPQHF. The CDR3 DNA is TGTGCCAGCGGGGGACAGGGTGTTTATCAGCCCCAGCATTTT.

This clone was picked up one time. The CDR3 DNA reads as TGTGCCAGCAGTACCACAGGGGGCTATGGCTACACCTTC. Protein: CASSTTGGYGYTF. The genes are TRBV6-1 and TRBJ1-2; 8 bases are shared with TRBD1. The length of the CDR3 is 13 residues. In germline, CDR1 is MNHNS, CDR2 SASEGT. V dropped 5 bases and J dropped 4; count of bases not matched to a gene: 3.

The V gene is TRBV18, the J gene TRBJ2-5; TRBD2 aligns across 7 bases. J gave up 2 bases and V 4 bases, and 4 bases lay outside the gene matches. The CDR3 is 14 residues long. Germline V gene sequence: CDR1 KGHSH, CDR2 LQKENI. CDR3 nucleotides: TGTGCCAGCTCACAAGGACTAGGTCAAGAGACCCAGTACTTC. It codes for CASSQGLGQETQYF.

The V and J genes are TRBV30 and TRBJ1-1, with D maybe TRBD1 (5 bases). Trimming removed 4 bases from V and 2 bases from J, with 11 bases in between. This CDR3 has 13 amino acids. Germline V gene lookup returns CDR1 GTSNPN and CDR2 SVGIG (reference sequence). The CDR3 DNA sequence: TGTGCCTGGATCGGGGGGGGAAACACTGAAGCTTTCTTT. Residues: CAWIGGGNTEAFF.

The chain has TRBV11-2 and TRBJ2-1; TRBD1 matches 7 bases. The J segment lost 6 bases and the V segment lost 4 bases, leaving 15 bases of the junction unmatched. The CDR3 is 17 residues long. In germline, CDR1 is SGHAT, CDR2 FQNNGV. The CDR3 sequence: CASSSYPTRDRVNEQFF. Here the CDR3 DNA reads TGTGCCAGCAGCTCCTACCCTACTCGAGACAGGGTCAATGAGCAGTTCTTC.

This clone was seen more than once but under ten times. J is TRBJ1-6 and V is TRBV27; TRBD1 is a possible D gene (6 bases). V lost 2 bases, J lost 9 bases, and 17 bases lay in between. Germline values: CDR1 MNHEY, CDR2 SMNVEV (reference sequence). The CDR3 runs 16 residues. The CDR3 DNA is TGTGCCAGCAGTTTACTAGCGGGGGCGAGTAGTTCACCCCTCCACTTT. Translated, it gives CASSLLAGASSSPLHF.

V usage is TRBV11-2 and J usage is TRBJ2-1; D may be TRBD2 (5 bases). Between the trimmed V and J ends, which lost 1 base and 7 bases, there was a span of 8 bases. Germline V gives CDR1 SGHAT, CDR2 FQNNGV. This CDR3 has 13 amino acids. In DNA form, the CDR3 reads TGTGCCAGCAGCTTAGGTGGGAGTAATGAGCAGTTCTTC. Translated: CASSLGGSNEQFF.

V usage is TRBV7-6 and J usage is TRBJ2-3; 10 nucleotides align to TRBD2. Germline lookup yields CDR1 SGHVS and CDR2 FNYEAQ. Germline trimming cut 8 bases from V and 1 base from J; bases unmatched to any gene: 9. This CDR3 comprises 16 residues. The CDR3 loop reads CASSLSGRGRTDTQYF. CDR3 DNA: TGTGCCAGCTCCCTCAGCGGGAGGGGACGCACAGATACGCAGTATTTT.

V and J are TRBV28 and TRBJ2-7; D may be TRBD2 (5 bases). The CDR3 sequence is 13 residues long. Germline V gene data show CDR1 as MDHEN and CDR2 as SYDVKM. Trimming removed 3 bases at V and 4 bases at J, with 10 bases between. CDR3 loop: CASSLPRGYEQYF. The CDR3 nucleotides read TGTGCCAGCAGTTTGCCCCGAGGGTACGAGCAGTACTTC.

The genes are TRBV20-1 and TRBJ2-7; possible D gene TRBD1, 5 bases. From germline, CDR1 is DFQATT and CDR2 SNEGSKA (reference sequence). There are 11 residues in the CDR3. The CDR3 nucleotides read TGCAGCGGGTTGGGGCCGCGGGAGCAGTACTTC. This encodes CSGLGPREQYF.